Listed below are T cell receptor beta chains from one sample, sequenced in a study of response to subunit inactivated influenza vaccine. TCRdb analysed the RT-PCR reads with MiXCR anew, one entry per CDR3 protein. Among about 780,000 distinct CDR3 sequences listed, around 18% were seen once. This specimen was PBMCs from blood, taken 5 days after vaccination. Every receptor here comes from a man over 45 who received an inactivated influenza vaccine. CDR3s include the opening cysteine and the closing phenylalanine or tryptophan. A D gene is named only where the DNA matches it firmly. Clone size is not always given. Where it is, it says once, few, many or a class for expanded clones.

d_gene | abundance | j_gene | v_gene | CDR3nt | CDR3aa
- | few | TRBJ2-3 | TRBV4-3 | TGCGCCAGCAGCCGGCAGAACACCGCGGATACGCAGTATTTT | CASSRQNTADTQYF
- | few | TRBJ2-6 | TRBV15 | TGTGCCACCTTAAACTCTGGGGCCAACGTCCTGACTTTC | CATLNSGANVLTF
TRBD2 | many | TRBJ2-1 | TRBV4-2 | TGTGCCAGCAGCCTACTTCCGGGGGGGACCGATGAGCAGTTCTTC | CASSLLPGGTDEQFF
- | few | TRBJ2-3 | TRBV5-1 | TGCGCCAGCAGCTTGGCCGTCGCCGGGGAAACAGATACGCAGTATTTT | CASSLAVAGETDTQYF
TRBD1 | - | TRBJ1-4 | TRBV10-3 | TGTGCCATCAGTGAGTCTAGGACAGGTCGGGTCGAAAAACTGTTTTTT | CAISESRTGRVEKLFF
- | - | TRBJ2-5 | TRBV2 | TGTGCCAGCACGGTCCCGAATCAAGAGACCCAGTACTTC | CASTVPNQETQYF
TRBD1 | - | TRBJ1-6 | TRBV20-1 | TGCAGTGCTAGAGAACCCGGGACAGGGTATTTCTATTCACCCCTCCACTTT | CSAREPGTGYFYSPLHF
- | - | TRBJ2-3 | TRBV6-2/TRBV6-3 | TGTGCCAGCAGTTACAGACTCTCATCCGAGTATTTT | CASSYRLSSEYF
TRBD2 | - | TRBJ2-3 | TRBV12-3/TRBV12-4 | TGTGCCAGCAGTTTAATAGCGGGGGGCGGAGATACGCAGTATTTT | CASSLIAGGGDTQYF
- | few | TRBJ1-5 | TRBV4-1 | TGCGCCAGCAGCCAATTGGCAGGCCACAATCAGCCCCAGCATTTT | CASSQLAGHNQPQHF
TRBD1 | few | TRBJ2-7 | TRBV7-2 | TGTGCCAGCAGCTTAGGCGCCGGGACAGCTTTCGGCGAGCAGTACTTC | CASSLGAGTAFGEQYF